This entry concerns a single T cell receptor beta chain. The sample belongs to a study of identical twins. The V and J ends lost 2 bases and 5 bases respectively, with 15 bases between them. The CDR3 consists of 15 residues. Germline CDR1 and CDR2: MDHEN and SYDVKM. One entry per CDR3 protein, called by TCRdb with MiXCR from the 5' RACE reads. The table lists 300,000 to 400,000 distinct CDR3 sequences, roughly 9% of them singletons. Sequenced sample: naive T cells sorted from blood. The chain combines TRBV28 with TRBJ1-1; D may be TRBD1 (5 bases). The TCR comes from a woman in her forties or fifties in good health. CDR3 DNA sequence: TGTGCCAGCAGTTTAAACCCCGGGGCCAGGACTGAAGCTTTCTTT. Translated: CASSLNPGARTEAFF. The complete variable domain, with remaining parts taken from reference TRBV28 and TRBJ1-1, reads DVKVTQSSRYLVKRTGEKVFLECVQDMDHENMFWYRQDPGLGLRLIYFSYDVKMKEKGDIPEGYSVSREKKERFSLILESASTNQTSMYLCASSLNPGARTEAFFGQGTRLTVV.